The rows below give T cell receptor beta chains drawn from one sample of a study of blood T cells in healthy people across ages. TCRdb reprocessed the 5' RACE reads via MiXCR and lists one record per CDR3 protein. This table has about 580,000 distinct CDR3 sequences, 40% to 50% appearing once. The specimen sequenced was blood. These receptors came from a man older than 75 in good health. Both conserved end residues are part of each CDR3. The order of the fields is D gene, J gene, clone size, V gene, CDR3 length, CDR3 DNA, CDR3 protein. A D gene is named only where the DNA matches it firmly. Clone size is given for some rows only: seen once, a few or many times, or a class if the clone is expanded.

d_call: -
j_call: TRBJ2-5
clone_size: few
v_call: TRBV7-2
cdr3_length: 15
cdr3_nt: TGTGCCAGCAGTCTTCTCCGGGGGCCCCAAGAGACCCAGTACTTC
cdr3_aa: CASSLLRGPQETQYF

d_call: -
j_call: TRBJ2-3
clone_size: -
v_call: TRBV6-6
cdr3_length: 14
cdr3_nt: TGTGCCAGCCTTCGGGACTCCAACACAGGTACGCAGTATTTT
cdr3_aa: CASLRDSNTGTQYF

d_call: -
j_call: TRBJ2-1
clone_size: -
v_call: TRBV20-1
cdr3_length: 14
cdr3_nt: TGCAGTGCAATGTCAGGGCCCTCCTACAATGAGCAGTTCTTC
cdr3_aa: CSAMSGPSYNEQFF

d_call: TRBD1
j_call: TRBJ2-4
clone_size: -
v_call: TRBV6-6
cdr3_length: 15
cdr3_nt: TGTGCCAGCAGTTACTCAGACCTGCAGGGGGATGGGCAGTACTTC
cdr3_aa: CASSYSDLQGDGQYF

d_call: -
j_call: TRBJ2-7
clone_size: -
v_call: TRBV7-6
cdr3_length: 14
cdr3_nt: TGTGCCAGCAGCACGGACGCGTTGTCCTACGAGCAGTACTTC
cdr3_aa: CASSTDALSYEQYF

d_call: -
j_call: TRBJ2-6
clone_size: -
v_call: TRBV6-6
cdr3_length: 15
cdr3_nt: TGTGCCAGCAGACCTCCAAGCTCTGGGGCCAACGTCCTGACTTTC
cdr3_aa: CASRPPSSGANVLTF

d_call: TRBD2
j_call: TRBJ2-5
clone_size: -
v_call: TRBV7-2
cdr3_length: 16
cdr3_nt: TGTGCCAGCAGCTCAAGCAGGCTAGCGGGAGTGGAGACCCAGTACTTC
cdr3_aa: CASSSSRLAGVETQYF

d_call: -
j_call: TRBJ2-7
clone_size: -
v_call: TRBV15
cdr3_length: 14
cdr3_nt: TGTGCCACCAGCAGGGGGGGGCAATCATACGAGCAGTACTTC
cdr3_aa: CATSRGGQSYEQYF

d_call: -
j_call: TRBJ1-5
clone_size: many
v_call: TRBV6-1
cdr3_length: 19
cdr3_nt: TGTGCCAGCAGTCTGAGGGGCGGGGACGGTTCTTCCAGCAATCAGCCCCAGCATTTT
cdr3_aa: CASSLRGGDGSSSNQPQHF

d_call: -
j_call: TRBJ2-2
clone_size: -
v_call: TRBV12-3/TRBV12-4
cdr3_length: 15
cdr3_nt: TGTGCCAGCAGTTTGGGAGCGCGGAACACCGGGGAGCTGTTTTTT
cdr3_aa: CASSLGARNTGELFF

d_call: -
j_call: TRBJ1-2
clone_size: -
v_call: TRBV9
cdr3_length: 13
cdr3_nt: TGTGCCAGCAGCCCGACATGGAACTATGGCTACACCTTC
cdr3_aa: CASSPTWNYGYTF

d_call: -
j_call: TRBJ1-5
clone_size: few
v_call: TRBV10-2
cdr3_length: 15
cdr3_nt: TGCGCCAGCAGTGACTTGGGAGGTAGCAATCAGCCCCAGCATTTT
cdr3_aa: CASSDLGGSNQPQHF

d_call: -
j_call: TRBJ1-2
clone_size: -
v_call: TRBV7-9
cdr3_length: 12
cdr3_nt: TGTGCCAGCAGCTTAAATCCCGGCGGCTACACCTTC
cdr3_aa: CASSLNPGGYTF

d_call: -
j_call: TRBJ2-1
clone_size: -
v_call: TRBV15
cdr3_length: 16
cdr3_nt: TGTGCCACCAGCAGAGATCCGGGGGCTTCTCAAGAGACCCAGTTCTTC
cdr3_aa: CATSRDPGASQETQFF